A single T cell receptor (beta chain) is shown here with its context. Germline-derived CDR1 and CDR2 are SGHRS and YFSETQ. With 3 bases removed from V and 4 bases from J, the gap between germline ends came to 13 bases. There are 14 residues in the CDR3. Original analysis: Amplification of reference gene primers provided the estimated nucleated cell counts. TCRdb keeps only in-frame clones here, not all; method: immunoSEQ multiplex PCR. V and J calls and clone size are those listed in that table; D and trimming were worked out from the DNA. The data contain roughly 140,000 clones, approximately 91% of them seen just once; the ten biggest clones take up less than 2%. The record originates from a study of blood T cell repertoires in COVID-19. Looking at the study overall: Samples taken during acute and convalescent COVID-19 were collected in the United States, Italy and Spain. PBMCs, B-cell-depleted T cells, or T cells provided the cDNA or gDNA that made up the material.

Specimen: peripheral blood. The rearrangement uses TRBV5-1 and TRBJ2-5, with a tentative D call TRBD2 (6 bases). This clonotype was obtained from a man in his 70s with acute or convalescent COVID-19. The CDR3 bases are TGCGCCAGCAGCTCCGGGACTGGCCCAGAGACCCAGTACTTC. Protein product: CASSSGTGPETQYF.